One TCR beta chain is described in this entry. Its binding antigen is unknown. Per-base quality was not reported, and no clone a single base away is much larger than it. This entry comes from a study of blood T cells in healthy people across ages (dated by TCRdb to about 2015). Concerning the study at large: In model experiments, template switching captured roughly one uniquely barcoded TCR beta cDNA molecule for every two T cells. Using deep sequencing normalized with unique cDNA molecular identifiers, the study measured how TCR beta repertoire diversity changes with age. The donors were divided into four age groups: young (average roughly 15 years), middle-aged (around 37), aged (approximately 62) and long-lived (roughly 82). For two donors (one aged 18 to 29 and one aged 80 or older), the study analyzed two additional independent replicas of 1 million unique cDNA reads from the same blood draw.

Donors were about 36 systemically healthy Caucasian individuals from Russia aged roughly 6 to 95 years. Each donor gave around 9 milliliters of peripheral blood, collected into EDTA-treated Vacutainer tubes. Ficoll-Paque density-gradient centrifugation was used to isolate PBMCs, with at least 6 million obtained per sample. Total RNA, at least 6 micrograms per sample, was extracted from PBMCs with Trizol reagent. For every donor, an aliquot of PBMCs went through flow cytometry to measure the percentages of naive CD45RAhigh/CD27high T cells. The CDR3 spans 17 residues, from the cysteine through the phenylalanine. The only DNA kept is the CDR3, 51 bases in frame from the first base. Based on the germline V gene, the CDR1 and CDR2 sequences are MGHRA and YSYEKL. The V end gives up 2 bases and the J end 3 bases, leaving 5 bases in the junction not matched to a gene. Results the study describes overall, beyond this receptor: Because donor CMV infection status was unknown, age-related changes in expanded clonotypes were potentially confounded. Estimates of total diversity from one million sequenced T cells were regarded as lower bounds and underestimates. Compared with the aged group, the long-lived group had more naive CD4+ T cells, fewer expanded clones and increased TCR diversity, suggesting age selection. Conclusive comparison of naive and antigen-experienced compartments was prevented by the profiling of bulk unsorted PBMCs. The percentage of naive T cells measured by flow cytometry correlated strongly with observed TCR beta diversity. Observed TCR beta diversity per million T cells fell roughly linearly with age, and a significant reduction was already apparent by age around 40.

The library was built by means of 5' RACE. Sequencing relied on an Illumina HiSeq 2500. A second roughly 6 to 11 cycle PCR used a sample-barcoded 5' primer and a J-beta primer mix. Each TCR beta cDNA molecule received a unique molecular identifier from a template-switch 5' adaptor carrying 12 random nucleotides. Each sample yielded at least 3 million CDR3-containing paired-end reads. The Mint cDNA synthesis kit, primed by a TRBC-specific oligonucleotide, was used to synthesize first-strand cDNA from all RNA. All cDNA was treated with uracil-DNA glycosylase and then went through a first 18-cycle PCR with the universal primers M1SS and BC2_uni_R. The study's processing was this. For normalization, 1 million high-quality reads, each with a distinct molecular identifier, were randomly selected from each sample. Reads sharing molecular identifiers were discarded rather than binned into consensus sequences. MiTCR, with a Q25 quality threshold and the strictest error-elimination algorithm, was used for CDR3 identification, clonotype clustering and error correction. A nonparametric unseen species model with Euler transformation was used to estimate lower-bound total TCR beta diversity. TCRdb reprocessing: public reads trimmed at Q25 with fastp, clones called with MiXCR, in-frame beta chains kept. All rows with the same CDR3 protein become a single entry with the most common DNA and genes. The V and J calls come from TCRdb's annotation, not from the publication. Present in this sample are some 1,000,000 distinct CDR3 sequences, 20% to 25% of which were seen just once. Around 0.75% of the sample comes from the top ten.

These data were also filed under a second study, of T cells of mothers and their children. From the second report: The donors were nine systemically healthy Caucasian individuals, made up of three mothers and their six children. cDNA synthesis consumed the entire amount of extracted RNA, loaded at around 1.5 ug RNA in each 15 ul reaction. Sample barcodes and 2-4 random nucleotides were added via the M1S primer in the second PCR. More than 8.5 million TCR beta CDR3 reads were obtained from each mother, and roughly 3 million reads were obtained from each child. TCR recombination output is similarly shaped by thymic selection in related and unrelated pairs, with a minor effect exerted by inherited differences. Normalized repertoire overlap was always slightly but never significantly higher in related than unrelated mother-child pairs. No persistent microchimeric T cell clones were detected, at a sensitivity of roughly 96 clones per million clonotypes. The study used deep NGS to compare TCR beta repertoires of mothers and children, seeking features distinguishing related mother-child pairs from unrelated individuals. Mothers averaged roughly 40 +/- 4 years of age and children averaged about 10 +/- 4 years. After adapter ligation was performed with NEBNext reagents, the libraries were sequenced on an Illumina HiSeq 2000 with 100+100 nt paired-end reads. To prevent cross-contamination, the mother and child libraries were prepared one month apart and sequenced in separate runs. Each donor had between roughly 450,000 and 2,100,000 distinct TCR beta clonotypes identified. Naive TCR beta clonotypes were estimated from low-frequency clonotypes matched to each donor's FACS-determined naive share, without sorting.

The sequence came from a girl aged 2-10 years in good health. Recombination joined TRBV4-1 with TRBJ2-2, and TRBD2 matches 11 of the central bases. Sequencing was done on a sample of blood. The CDR3 region: CASSQQPGLADTGELFF. In nucleotide form, the sequence is TGCGCCAGCAGCCAACAACCGGGACTAGCGGACACCGGGGAGCTGTTTTTT.